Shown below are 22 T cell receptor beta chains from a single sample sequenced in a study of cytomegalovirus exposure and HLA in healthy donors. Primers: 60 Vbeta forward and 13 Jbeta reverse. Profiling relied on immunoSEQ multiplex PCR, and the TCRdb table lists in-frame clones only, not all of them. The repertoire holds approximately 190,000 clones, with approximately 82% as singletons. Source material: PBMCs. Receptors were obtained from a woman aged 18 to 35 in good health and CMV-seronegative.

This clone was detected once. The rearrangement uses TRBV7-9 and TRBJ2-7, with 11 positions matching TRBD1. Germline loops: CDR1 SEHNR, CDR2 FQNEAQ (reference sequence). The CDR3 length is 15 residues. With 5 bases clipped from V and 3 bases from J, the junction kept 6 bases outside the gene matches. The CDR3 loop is CASSTGTGGDYEQYF. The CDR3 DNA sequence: TGTGCCAGCAGCACTGGGACAGGGGGTGACTACGAGCAGTACTTC.

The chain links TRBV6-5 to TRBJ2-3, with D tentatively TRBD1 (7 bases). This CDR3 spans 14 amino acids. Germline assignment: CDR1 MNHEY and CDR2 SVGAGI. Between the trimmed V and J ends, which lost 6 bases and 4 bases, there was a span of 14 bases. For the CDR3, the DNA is TGTGCCAGCAGATCCCCAGGGGGGTCAGATACGCAGTATTTT. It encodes CASRSPGGSDTQYF.

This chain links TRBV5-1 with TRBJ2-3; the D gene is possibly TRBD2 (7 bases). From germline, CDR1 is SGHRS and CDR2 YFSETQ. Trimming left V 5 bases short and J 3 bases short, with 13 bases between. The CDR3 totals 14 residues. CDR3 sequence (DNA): TGCGCCAGCAGTACGGGGGGCGCGACAGATACGCAGTATTTT. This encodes CASSTGGATDTQYF.

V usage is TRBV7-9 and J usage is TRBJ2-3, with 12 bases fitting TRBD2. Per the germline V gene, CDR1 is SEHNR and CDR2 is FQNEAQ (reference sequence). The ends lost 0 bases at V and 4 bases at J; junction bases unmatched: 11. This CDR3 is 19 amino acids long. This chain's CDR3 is CASSLASVVGLAGSDTQYF. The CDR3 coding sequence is TGTGCCAGCAGCTTAGCGTCCGTTGTAGGACTAGCGGGATCAGATACGCAGTATTTT.

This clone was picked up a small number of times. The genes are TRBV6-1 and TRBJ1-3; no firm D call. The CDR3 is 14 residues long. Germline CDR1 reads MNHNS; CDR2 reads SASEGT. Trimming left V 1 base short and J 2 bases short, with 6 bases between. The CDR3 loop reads CASSEVQTGNTIYF. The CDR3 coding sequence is TGTGCCAGCAGTGAAGTACAAACTGGAAACACCATATATTTT.

CDR3 in DNA: TGTGCCAGCAGTTCCGGCCTAGCGGGAGTATCTGAGCAGTTCTTC. It codes for CASSSGLAGVSEQFF. The genes are TRBV6-5 and TRBJ2-1; 10 bases agree with TRBD2. From germline, CDR1 is MNHEY and CDR2 SVGAGI. CDR3 length: 15 residues. The J segment lost 9 bases and the V segment lost 4 bases, leaving 9 bases of the junction unmatched.

The CDR3 nucleotides are TGTGCCAGCAGCTTAGGGCCCGACTTCCAAGAGACCCAGTACTTC. Translation: CASSLGPDFQETQYF. The chain joins TRBV7-9 to TRBJ2-5; D not certain. Germline assignment: CDR1 SEHNR and CDR2 FQNEAQ (reference sequence). Trimming removed 1 base at V and 1 base at J, with 10 bases between. CDR3 length: 15 residues. The whole variable domain, remainder taken from reference TRBV7-9 and TRBJ2-5, is DTGVSQNPRHKITKRGQNVTFRCDPISEHNRLYWYRQTLGQGPEFLTYFQNEAQLEKSRLLSDRFSAERPKGSFSTLEIQRTEQGDSAMYLCASSLGPDFQETQYFGPGTRLLVL.

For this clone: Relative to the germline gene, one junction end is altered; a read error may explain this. For the CDR3, the DNA is TGTGCCAACAGTACAGGGGGCGCTCCGGAGACCCAGTACTTC. It translates to CANSTGGAPETQYF. V is TRBV28 and J is TRBJ2-5; 9 bases are a match to TRBD1. Germline V gene sequence: CDR1 MDHEN, CDR2 SYDVKM. The CDR3 loop spans 14 amino acids.

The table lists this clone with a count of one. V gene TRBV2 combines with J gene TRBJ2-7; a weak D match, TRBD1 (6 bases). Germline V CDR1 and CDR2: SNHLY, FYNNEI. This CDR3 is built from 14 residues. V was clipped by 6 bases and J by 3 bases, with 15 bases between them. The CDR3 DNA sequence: TGTGCCAGCAGGGTCGAACAGGGTCTCTACGAGCAGTACTTC. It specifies CASRVEQGLYEQYF.

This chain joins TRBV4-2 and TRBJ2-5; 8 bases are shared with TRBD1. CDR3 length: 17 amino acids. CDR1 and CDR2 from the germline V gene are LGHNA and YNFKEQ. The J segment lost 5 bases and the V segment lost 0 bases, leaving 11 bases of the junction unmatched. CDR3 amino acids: CASSQDYRGAFVETQYF. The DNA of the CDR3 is TGTGCCAGCAGCCAAGATTACAGGGGGGCTTTTGTGGAGACCCAGTACTTC.

This CDR3 is CASTSTGQRRQPQHF. The CDR3 DNA reads as TGTGCCAGCACATCTACGGGACAGCGGAGGCAGCCCCAGCATTTT. The rearrangement uses TRBV6-5 and TRBJ1-5; 7 bases are shared with TRBD1. J lost 7 bases, V lost 7 bases, and 13 bases had no gene match. CDR1 and CDR2 from the germline V gene are MNHEY and SVGAGI. The CDR3 loop spans 15 amino acids.

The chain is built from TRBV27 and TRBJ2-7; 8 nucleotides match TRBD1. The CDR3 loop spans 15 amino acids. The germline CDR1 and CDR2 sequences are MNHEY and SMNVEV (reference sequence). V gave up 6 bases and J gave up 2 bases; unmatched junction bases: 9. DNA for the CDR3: TGTGCCAGCAGCCAGCGACAGGGGAACCCCTACGAGCAGTACGTC. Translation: CASSQRQGNPYEQYV.

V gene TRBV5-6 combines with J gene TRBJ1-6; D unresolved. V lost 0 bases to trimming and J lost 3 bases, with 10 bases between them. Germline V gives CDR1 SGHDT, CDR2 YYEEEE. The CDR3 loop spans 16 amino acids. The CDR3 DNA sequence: TGTGCCAGCAGCTTGGAAGAGGGAATCTATAATTCACCCCTCCACTTT. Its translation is CASSLEEGIYNSPLHF.

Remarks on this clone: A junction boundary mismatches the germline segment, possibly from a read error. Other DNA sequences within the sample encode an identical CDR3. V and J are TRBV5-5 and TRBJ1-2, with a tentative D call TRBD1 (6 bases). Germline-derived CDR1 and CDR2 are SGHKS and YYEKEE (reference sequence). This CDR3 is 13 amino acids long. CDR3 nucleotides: TGCGCCAGCAGCTTGGGGGGGCACGATGGCTACACCTTC. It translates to CASSLGGHDGYTF.

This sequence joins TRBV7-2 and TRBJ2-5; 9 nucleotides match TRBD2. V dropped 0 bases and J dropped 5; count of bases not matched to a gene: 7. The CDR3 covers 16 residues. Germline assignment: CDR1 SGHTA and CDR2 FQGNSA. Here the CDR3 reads CASSLAFEREEETQYF. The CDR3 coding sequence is TGTGCCAGCAGCTTAGCTTTCGAGCGGGAGGAGGAGACCCAGTACTTC.

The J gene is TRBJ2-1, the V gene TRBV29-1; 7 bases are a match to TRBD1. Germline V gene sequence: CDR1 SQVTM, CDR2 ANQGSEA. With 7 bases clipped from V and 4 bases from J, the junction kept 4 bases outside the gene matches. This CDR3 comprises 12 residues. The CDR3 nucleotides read TGCAGCGCAGTACAGGGGTACAATGAGCAGTTCTTC. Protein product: CSAVQGYNEQFF.

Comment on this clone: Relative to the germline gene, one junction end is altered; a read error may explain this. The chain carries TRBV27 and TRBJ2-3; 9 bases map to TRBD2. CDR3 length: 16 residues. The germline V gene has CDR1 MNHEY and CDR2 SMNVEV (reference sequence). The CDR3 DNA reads TGTGCCAGCAGTCCCAACCATAGCGGGAGCACGGATACGCAGTATTTT. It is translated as CASSPNHSGSTDTQYF.

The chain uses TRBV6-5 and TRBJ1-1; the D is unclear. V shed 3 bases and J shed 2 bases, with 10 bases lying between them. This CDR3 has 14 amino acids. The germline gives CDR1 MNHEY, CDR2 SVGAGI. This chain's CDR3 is CASSYSAFNTEAFF. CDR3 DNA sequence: TGTGCCAGCAGTTATAGCGCCTTTAACACTGAAGCTTTCTTT.

The CDR3 loop is CASSPRDSSYEQYF. The CDR3 region has the DNA TGTGCCAGCTCACCACGGGACAGCTCCTACGAGCAGTACTTC. The chain employs TRBV18 and TRBJ2-7, with TRBD1 matching 7 bases. This CDR3 has 14 residues. CDR1 KGHSH and CDR2 LQKENI come from the germline V gene. The V segment lost 1 base and the J segment 0 bases; nucleotides outside the gene matches: 0.

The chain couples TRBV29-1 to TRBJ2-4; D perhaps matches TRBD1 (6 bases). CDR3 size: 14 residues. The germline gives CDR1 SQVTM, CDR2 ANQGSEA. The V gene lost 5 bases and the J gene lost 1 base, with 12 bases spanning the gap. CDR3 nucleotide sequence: TGCAGCGTTTCTACAGGGTCGGCCAAAAACATTCAGTACTTC. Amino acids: CSVSTGSAKNIQYF.

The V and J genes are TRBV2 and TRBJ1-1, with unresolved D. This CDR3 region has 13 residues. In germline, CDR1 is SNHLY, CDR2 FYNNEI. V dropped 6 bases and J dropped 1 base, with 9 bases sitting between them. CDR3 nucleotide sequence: TGTGCCAGCAGGGCACAGAGGAACACTGAAGCTTTCTTT. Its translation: CASRAQRNTEAFF.

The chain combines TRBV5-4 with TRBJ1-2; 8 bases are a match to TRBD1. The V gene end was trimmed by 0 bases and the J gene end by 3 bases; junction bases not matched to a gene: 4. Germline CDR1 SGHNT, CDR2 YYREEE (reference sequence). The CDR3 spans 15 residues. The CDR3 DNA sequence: TGTGCCAGCAGCTTGGAGGCAGGGGGCCACTATGGCTACACCTTC. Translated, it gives CASSLEAGGHYGYTF.